This TCR beta chain stems from a study of cytomegalovirus exposure and HLA in healthy donors (dated by TCRdb to about 2017). For the wider study: According to an earlier analysis of several hundred of the donors, about 180 million T cells yielded approximately 120 million unique TCR beta sequences and roughly 280 Gb of sequence data. About 320 gigabases of sequencing data and some 85 million unique TCR sequences were included in an early release covering 550 to 650 HLA-typed donors. The genetic ancestry cluster associated with self-reported Caucasian donors included over 65% of the approximately 410 genotyped donors. The aim of the study was to test whether cataloging public T cell receptors could identify signatures of past pathogen exposure. The study profiled the T cell repertoires of about 640 subjects by immunosequencing and related them to cytomegalovirus serostatus. In addition to the first cohort of around 670 subjects, a separate validation cohort of under 150 different subjects was used. The study combined high-throughput TCR immunosequencing, statistical association of individual TCRs with disease status, and machine learning to predict cytomegalovirus infection status. A later analysis re-examined previously published TCR beta repertoires from over 500 donors and added high-resolution HLA genotyping to investigate patterns of TCR occurrence. The later analysis used no new phenotypic data to find candidate immune exposures, relying instead on TCR beta sequences and their occurrence across donors. An earlier analysis of more than 450 of the donors used high-throughput TCR beta sequencing to judge whether each TCR beta V gene segment behaved as functional or pseudogenic. Alongside the repertoire data, information on donor age, sex, ethnicity and CMV serostatus was compiled. A later genetic analysis used genome-wide SNP genotypes for about 55% of the 666 donors, treating that subset as a discovery cohort. Every discovery cohort repertoire had been produced on one sequencing platform. HLA typing covered class I and class II loci at four-digit resolution. Typing coverage differed by locus: A, B, C, DRB1 and DQB1 were typed in about 620-640 donors, DQA1 in about 550, DPA1 in around 600, and DPB1 in 472. Because of strong linkage in the cohort, roughly five DR-DQ haplotypes were treated as single units for association and clustering. Across roughly 420 genotyped donors of the cohort, an average of roughly 250,000 unique TCR beta nucleotide sequences per donor were sequenced, and approximately 19% of those sequences were non-productive.

Trimming takes 5 bases from V and 10 bases from J, and the germline ends sit 12 bases apart. The cysteine opens and the phenylalanine closes a CDR3 of 13 amino acids. CDR3 DNA is the only sequence kept; it has 39 bases, read in frame from the first base. The germline V gene (reference sequence) provides CDR1 MNHEY and CDR2 SMNVEV. The library was produced with the immunoSEQ multiplex PCR assay. For the multiplex PCR, a mixture combining 60 forward primers for TCR Vbeta segments and 13 reverse primers for TCR Jbeta segments was used. Amplification of the CDR3 region of rearranged TCR beta genes was performed with a multiplex PCR assay on genomic DNA. On the Illumina HiSeq System, the amplified TCR beta libraries were sequenced as 87-base-pair reads. The paper's processing steps were these. Across the roughly 670 repertoires, a later analysis counted some 80 million unique TCR beta chains, 9.5 million to 12 million of which were shared by at least two donors. Raw reads were error-corrected and collapsed into unique sequences by a nearest-neighbor algorithm in which closely related sequences were merged to remove PCR and sequencing errors. V, D and J gene segments were assigned by aligning CDR3 sequences to IMGT reference sequences. For a sequence to be retained, at least a six-nucleotide match to both a V gene segment and a J gene segment was required. A rearrangement was called productive if the CDR3 had no stop codons and remained in frame with V and J, and every other rearrangement was called non-productive. CDR3 was defined according to IMGT convention as the region running from the second conserved V-encoded cysteine to the conserved J-encoded phenylalanine. In an earlier analysis of around 540 of the donors, sequences lacking an unambiguous match to a single V gene segment were excluded. An earlier analysis of under 750 of the donors called V segments functional above 56.7% productive rearrangements and segregating when the between-donor standard deviation exceeded 5%. A statistical classification framework was developed to diagnose cytomegalovirus status using the catalog of TCR beta chain sequences. In a later analysis, TCR nucleotide sequences were compared against IMGT/GENE-DB human TR gene sequences so that V and J genes could be assigned. A later analysis assigned CDR3 sequences and most-parsimonious VDJ recombination scenarios with the TCRdist pipeline. A later analysis defined each TCR beta chain by its CDR3 amino acid sequence plus V-gene family, and excluded reads lacking a unique V-gene family. As a way to deal with suspected cross-contamination and a sequencing artifact, a later analysis dropped hundreds of nucleotide sequences that were highly shared and had low generation probability. In a later analysis, a clonal expansion index for each public chain was calculated from normalized within-repertoire ranks of inferred template counts. In a later analysis, generation probabilities were computed using a VDJ recombination model fitted to out-of-frame rearrangements, and the results were checked against IGoR. In a later analysis, hypergeometric tests were used to score TCR-TCR, TCR-HLA and TCR-CMV co-occurrence, with a repertoire-size bias correction applied to TCR pairs. In a later analysis, false discovery rates were estimated by permuting HLA or CMV assignments 20 times. In a later analysis, co-occurring TCRs were grouped using DBSCAN, and TCRdist sequence similarity was added for clustering within HLA-allele-positive subsets. Co-occurrence clustering excluded repertoires with fewer than 30,000 or more than 120,000 public chains, plus five with anomalous nucleotide sharing. TCRdb mirrors the immuneACCESS table, restricted to in-frame sequences. Some clones are absent from its copies; in checked studies, under half trace to an unresolved V gene, and the reason for the others is unknown. That table furnishes V, J and clone size, whereas the DNA furnished D and trimming. This sample's table has entries for some 130,000 clones. Jointly, the top ten make up approximately 1.8% of the sample.

In total, roughly 670 healthy bone marrow donors made up the cohort. Cohort members were all nominally healthy when sampled, although unrecorded immune exposures were likely present. The donor was CMV seronegative and belonged to the group of 350 or so seronegative cohort members. A peripheral blood sample was provided by each donor, and peripheral blood mononuclear cells were used for TCR beta sequencing. The Qiagen DNeasy Blood Extraction Kit was used to extract genomic DNA from the blood cell samples. Findings and caveats that apply to the study as a whole: A few of the identified cytomegalovirus-associated TCR beta chains were confirmed in vitro to be specific for cytomegalovirus antigens. The only immune exposure information available for the cohort was CMV serostatus. Some IMGT-functional V segments, including TRBV6-2 and TRBV6-3, could not be told apart with the 87-base-pair reads, so those segments were excluded. An association between a missense DCLRE1C variant and V-gene and J-gene trimming of TCR beta chains was found in a later genetic analysis and replicated in an independent cohort. A later analysis reported that several top co-occurrence clusters appeared linked to parvovirus B19, influenza, CMV and Epstein-Barr virus. In this cohort, only TCR beta chains were sequenced, and detectable features were limited by the absence of alpha or paired-chain data. In an earlier analysis of some 540 of the donors, most TCR beta V segments appeared in productive rearrangements about 87% or about 30% of the time, broadly matching IMGT annotations. A total of roughly 160 TCR beta chains were listed by the study as associated with cytomegalovirus. In a later analysis, most CMV-associated TCR beta chains were found to appear HLA-restricted, with HLA associations seemingly driven largely by CMV exposure. Across donors, most TCR sequences were observed very rarely, whereas some public TCRs were present in many individuals. A later analysis found that TCR association rates varied across HLA loci, with DRB1 alleles showing the most associated TCRs and HLA-C alleles the fewest. Because HLA typing was unavailable for some donors at each locus, only the typed subset was used in association tests. Compared with equally common non-associated chains, HLA-associated TCR beta chains in a later analysis were more clonally expanded and had lower generation probabilities. Correlated functional status among segregating V segments might reflect linkage disequilibrium, but an unknown experimental factor could not be ruled out. When HLA alleles, especially DR and DQ, strongly co-occurred, attributing TCR associations to individual alleles was difficult. Over 15 rarely observed V segments, including chromosome 9 orphons, were excluded from the earlier analysis of several hundred of the donors because counts were too low. A further reported finding was that TCR beta sequences accurately predicted the HLA-A and HLA-B alleles for most subjects in the first cohort. The authors suggested that the approach could potentially be generalized to other disease states and immunological phenotypes. The sequencing pipeline was judged likely to have produced a cluster of highly shared sequence variants as a technical artifact. At a false discovery rate of 0.05, a later analysis linked about 17,000 TCR beta sequences to specific HLA alleles. Cytomegalovirus status was reported to be diagnosed by the classifier with high specificity and sensitivity in both the original and validation cohorts. Roughly uniform sequencing depth across donors was assumed in presence/absence analyses, although this assumption may not hold. In a later genetic analysis, fewer N-insertions in productive TCRs were reported among donors in an Asian-associated ancestry cluster than the 666-donor mean.

Worth noting for this clone: It has no known antigen specificity.

Here the chain combines TRBV27 and TRBJ1-6; confidence is insufficient to name the D gene. This sequence was found in a man between 18 and 29 years old in good health and CMV-seronegative. The sample comprised PBMCs. The CDR3 here reads CASSESRRSPLHF. The DNA sequence follows: TGTGCCAGCAGTGAGTCTAGGCGATCACCCCTCCACTTT.